This T cell receptor (beta chain) was retrieved from a study of shared clonotypes between healthy human individuals. Study observations and caveats: A reduction in generation probabilities was seen for non-shared clonotypes relative to those shared by all four donors.

V lost 6 bases to trimming and J lost 9 bases; unmatched junction nucleotides: 15. CDR1 and CDR2 (germline): ENHRY, SYGVKD. There are 15 residues in the CDR3. DNA at about 0.2 ug, about 30,000 T cell genomes, went into sorted-subset replicate PCRs. This table comes from immunoSEQ multiplex PCR, and its TCRdb copy is limited to in-frame clones, with some not included. The table records around 1,900,000 clones, about 94% of them present only once. Naive-designated CD8 cells lacked CD45RO, were positively enriched for CCR7, and omitted terminally differentiated effector memory CD45RA+ cells. Every one of the donors was a Caucasian adult that lived in Nashville, Tennessee. On this clone itself: As yet, its antigen is unknown.

This chain connects TRBV10-3 to TRBJ1-1; 8 bases map to TRBD1. The receptor's source is a man aged 18 to 30 in good health. Some clones in this sample may be carry-over from other donors' samples. The sample comprised naive CD8+ T cells from PBMCs. For the CDR3, the DNA is TGTGCCATCAGGGACCAGGACAGGGCTGGAGATAAAGCTTTCTTT. This encodes CAIRDQDRAGDKAFF.